A single T cell receptor beta chain is shown here with its context. This specimen comes from a study of T cells expressing NK-cell markers. TCRdb reworked the 5' RACE reads into one entry per CDR3 protein, no DNA. The sample includes more than 120,000 distinct CDR3 sequences. Germline V gives CDR1 SGHRS, CDR2 YFSETQ. This CDR3 spans 16 amino acids. The sequencing sample was made of blood T cells: a sorted CD56 or NKG2C T cell subset, CD4+ or CD8+ T cells, or bulk PBMC T cells (not recorded which). The source of this sequence is a man between 18 and 29 years old in good health. The chain joins TRBV5-1 to TRBJ2-1; without DNA, the TCRdb call of TRBD1 cannot be checked. The CDR3 region is CASSRPGGTDLNEQFF.